This is a list of T cell receptor beta chains from one sample in a study of blood T cell repertoires in COVID-19. The assay was immunoSEQ multiplex PCR, and TCRdb's table has in-frame clones only and misses some. The sample contains approximately 390,000 clones, 85% to 90% of which appear only once. Sequencing input: PBMCs or T cells enriched from blood (not recorded which). The receptors were gathered from a woman in her forties or fifties who had recovered from COVID-19. Both conserved end residues are part of each CDR3. A D gene is named only where the DNA matches it firmly. Size is stated for part of the rows, as once, few or many counts, or as a class when the clone is expanded.

j_call | d_call | clone_size | v_call | cdr3_aa | cdr3_nt
TRBJ1-2 | - | - | TRBV3-1/TRBV3-2 | CASSPHRDTYGYTF | TGTGCCAGCAGCCCCCACCGGGACACCTATGGCTACACCTTC
TRBJ1-3 | - | - | TRBV9 | CASTGGSTGGGGNTIYF | TGTGCCAGCACCGGAGGATCCACCGGGGGGGGAGGAAACACCATATATTTT
TRBJ2-5 | TRBD2 | - | TRBV4-2 | CASSQERAAGGQETQYF | TGTGCCAGCAGCCAAGAGAGGGCAGCGGGGGGACAAGAGACCCAGTACTTC
TRBJ2-7 | TRBD1 | - | TRBV28 | CASSSSGTGTYEQYF | TGTGCCAGCAGTTCTTCCGGGACAGGGACCTACGAGCAGTACTTC
TRBJ2-5 | TRBD1 | - | TRBV2 | CASRGQEETQYF | TGTGCCAGCAGGGGACAGGAAGAGACCCAGTACTTC
TRBJ2-1 | TRBD2 | - | TRBV19 | CASSIQSLAGGPNEQFF | TGTGCCAGTAGTATCCAATCCCTAGCGGGGGGGCCCAATGAGCAGTTCTTC
TRBJ2-7 | - | - | TRBV5-1 | CASSLSTADEQYF | TGCGCCAGCAGCTTGTCGACAGCCGACGAGCAGTACTTC
TRBJ2-6 | TRBD1 | - | TRBV2 | CASSAWRNAADRGRDSGANVLTF | TGTGCCAGCTCGGCCTGGAGGAACGCGGCAGACAGGGGACGAGACTCTGGGGCCAACGTCCTGACTTTC
TRBJ1-5 | - | - | TRBV30 | CAWSVPGKRQPQHF | TGTGCCTGGAGTGTACCGGGGAAGCGTCAGCCCCAGCATTTT
TRBJ1-5 | - | - | TRBV5-8 | CASSWRTGPSQPQHF | TGTGCCAGCAGCTGGAGGACTGGGCCCAGCCAGCCCCAGCATTTT
TRBJ1-5 | TRBD1 | once | TRBV4-2 | CASSQEGTVYSNQPQHF | TGTGCCAGCAGCCAGGAAGGGACAGTATATAGCAATCAGCCCCAGCATTTT
TRBJ2-2 | TRBD1 | - | TRBV14 | CASSRGQGPNTGELFF | TGTGCCAGCAGTCGCGGACAGGGCCCTAACACCGGGGAGCTGTTTTTT
TRBJ1-5 | - | once | TRBV19 | CASSILPGSVSNQPQHF | TGTGCCAGTAGTATATTACCGGGGTCGGTGAGCAATCAGCCCCAGCATTTT